This T cell receptor (beta chain) was recovered during a study of T-cell reconstitution after alpha-beta-depleted transplantation in children. Per germline, CDR1 KGHDR and CDR2 SFDVKD. Trimming cost V 6 bases and J 8 bases, with 19 bases left between them. The CDR3 runs 15 residues. This clonotype was detected ten times or more. Unique molecular identifiers were used in preparing the TCRbeta library. TCRdb ran MiXCR on the PCR reads and lists one entry per CDR3 protein. Counted here are more than 550,000 distinct CDR3 sequences, more than 9% occurring once; the ten biggest clones make up about 4%. This specimen was PBMCs from the stem cell graft donor, taken from the stem cell graft. The sequence came from a human donor who donated a stem cell graft to a child with acute myeloid leukemia. The rearrangement uses TRBV24-1 and TRBJ2-1, with D possibly TRBD1 on 5 matching bases. CDR3 nucleotide sequence: TGTGCCACCAGTCGATCCGGCCTAGGCAGGGATGAGCAGTTCTTC. It specifies CATSRSGLGRDEQFF.